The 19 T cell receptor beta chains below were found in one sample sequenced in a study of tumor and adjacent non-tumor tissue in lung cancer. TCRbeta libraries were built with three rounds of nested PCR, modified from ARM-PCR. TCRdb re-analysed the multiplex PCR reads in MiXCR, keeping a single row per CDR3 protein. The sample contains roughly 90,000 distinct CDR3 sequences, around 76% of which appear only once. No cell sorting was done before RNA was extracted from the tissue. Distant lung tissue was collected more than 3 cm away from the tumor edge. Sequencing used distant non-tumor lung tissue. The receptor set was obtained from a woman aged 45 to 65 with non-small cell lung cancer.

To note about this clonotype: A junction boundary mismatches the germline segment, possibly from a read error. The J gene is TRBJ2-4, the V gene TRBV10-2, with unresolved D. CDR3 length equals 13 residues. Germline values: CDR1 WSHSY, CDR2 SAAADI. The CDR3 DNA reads TGTGCCAGCAGTGAGGAATGGTGGAATATTCAGTACTTC. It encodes CASSEEWWNIQYF.

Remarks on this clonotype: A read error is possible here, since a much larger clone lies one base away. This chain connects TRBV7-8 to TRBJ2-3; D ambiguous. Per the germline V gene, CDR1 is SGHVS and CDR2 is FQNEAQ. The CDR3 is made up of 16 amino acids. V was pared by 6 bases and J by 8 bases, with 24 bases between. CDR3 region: CASSQTLGVTLATQYF. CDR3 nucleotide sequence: TGTGCCAGCAGTCAAACTTTAGGTGTGACGTTAGCTACGCAGTATTTT. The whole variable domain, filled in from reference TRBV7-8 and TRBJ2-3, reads GAGVSQSPRYKVAKRGQDVALRCDPISGHVSLFWYQQALGQGPEFLTYFQNEAQLDKSGLPSDRFFAERPEGSVSTLKIQRTQQEDSAVYLCASSQTLGVTLATQYFGPGTRLTVL.

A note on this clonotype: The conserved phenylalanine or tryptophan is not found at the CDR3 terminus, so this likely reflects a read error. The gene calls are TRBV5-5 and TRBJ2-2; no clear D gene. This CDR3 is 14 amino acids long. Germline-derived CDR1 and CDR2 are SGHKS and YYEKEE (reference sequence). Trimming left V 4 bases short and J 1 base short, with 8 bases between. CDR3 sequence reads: CASSIQQNTGELFS. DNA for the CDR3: TGTGCCAGCAGCATTCAACAGAACACCGGGGAGCTGTTTTCT.

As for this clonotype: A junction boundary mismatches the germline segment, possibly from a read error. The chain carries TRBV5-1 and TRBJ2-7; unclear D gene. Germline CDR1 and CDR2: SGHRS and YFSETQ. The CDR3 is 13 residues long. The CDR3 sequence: CANSQNRGDEQYF. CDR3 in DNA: TGCGCCAACAGCCAGAACAGAGGAGACGAGCAGTACTTC.

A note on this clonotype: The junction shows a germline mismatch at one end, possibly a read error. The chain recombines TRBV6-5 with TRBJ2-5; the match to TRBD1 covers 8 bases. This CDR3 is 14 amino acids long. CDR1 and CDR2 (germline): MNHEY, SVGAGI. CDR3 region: CVSSRDRWQETQYF. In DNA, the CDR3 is TGTGTCAGCAGTAGGGACAGGTGGCAAGAGACCCAGTACTTC.

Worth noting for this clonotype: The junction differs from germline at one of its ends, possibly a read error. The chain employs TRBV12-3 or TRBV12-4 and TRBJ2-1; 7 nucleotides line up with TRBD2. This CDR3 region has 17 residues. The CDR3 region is CANSLDVLAPHYNEQFF. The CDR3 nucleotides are TGTGCCAACAGTCTCGATGTACTAGCGCCGCACTACAATGAGCAGTTCTTC.

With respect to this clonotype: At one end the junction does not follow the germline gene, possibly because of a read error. The chain's CDR3 is CPSSLGPPGDHTQYF. The CDR3 DNA is TGTCCCAGCAGCTTAGGACCCCCAGGAGACCATACACAGTATTTT. The rearrangement joins TRBV11-2 to TRBJ2-3, with D unresolved. The CDR3 spans 15 residues. Per the germline V gene, CDR1 is SGHAT and CDR2 is FQNNGV.

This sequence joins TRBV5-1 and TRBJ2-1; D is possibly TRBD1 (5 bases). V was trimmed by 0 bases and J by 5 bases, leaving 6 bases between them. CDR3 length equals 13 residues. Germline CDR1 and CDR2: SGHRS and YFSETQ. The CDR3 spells CASSLDRNNEQFF. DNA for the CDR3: TGCGCCAGCAGCTTGGACAGGAACAATGAGCAGTTCTTC.

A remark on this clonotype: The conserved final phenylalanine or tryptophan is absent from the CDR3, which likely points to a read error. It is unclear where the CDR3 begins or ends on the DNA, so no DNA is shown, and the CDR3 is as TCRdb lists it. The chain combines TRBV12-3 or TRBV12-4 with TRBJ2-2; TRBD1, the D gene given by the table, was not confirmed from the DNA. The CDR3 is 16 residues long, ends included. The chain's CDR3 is CASSLGTGTNTGELLL.

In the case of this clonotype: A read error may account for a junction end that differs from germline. The CDR3 region has the DNA TGCGCCAGCAACACCGAGGGCAGGTCGGTCCATGAGCGGTTCTTC. Translation gives CASNTEGRSVHERFF. The chain links TRBV5-1 to TRBJ2-1, with D maybe TRBD2 (5 bases). Per germline, CDR1 SGHRS and CDR2 YFSETQ. The CDR3 has 15 amino acids.

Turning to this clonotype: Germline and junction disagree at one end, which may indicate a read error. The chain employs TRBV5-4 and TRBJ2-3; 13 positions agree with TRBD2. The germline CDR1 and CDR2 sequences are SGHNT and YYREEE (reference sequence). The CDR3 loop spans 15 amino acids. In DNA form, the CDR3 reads TGTGCCAGCAGCTTGGGACTAGCGGGAGGAGACACGCTGTATTTT. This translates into CASSLGLAGGDTLYF.

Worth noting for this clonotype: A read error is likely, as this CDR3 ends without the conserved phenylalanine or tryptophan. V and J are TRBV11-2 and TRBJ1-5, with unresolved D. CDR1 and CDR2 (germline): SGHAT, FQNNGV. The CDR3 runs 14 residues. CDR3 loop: CVSSNWEYIVPQHY. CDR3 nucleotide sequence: TGTGTCAGCAGCAATTGGGAGTATATAGTGCCCCAGCATTAT.

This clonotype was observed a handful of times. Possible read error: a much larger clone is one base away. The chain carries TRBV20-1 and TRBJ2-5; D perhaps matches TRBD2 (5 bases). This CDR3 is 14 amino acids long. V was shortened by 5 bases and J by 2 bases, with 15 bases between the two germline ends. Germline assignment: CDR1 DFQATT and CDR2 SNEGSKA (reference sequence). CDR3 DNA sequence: TGCAGTGCTGCTAACGGGGTCGGTCAAGAGACCCAGTACTTC. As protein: CSAANGVGQETQYF.

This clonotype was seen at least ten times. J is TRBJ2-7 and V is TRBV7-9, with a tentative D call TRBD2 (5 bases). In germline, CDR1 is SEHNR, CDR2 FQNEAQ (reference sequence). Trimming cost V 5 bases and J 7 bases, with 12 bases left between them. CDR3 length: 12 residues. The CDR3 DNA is TGTGCCAGCAGCCCCGGGGTGTTAGAGCAGTACTTC. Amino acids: CASSPGVLEQYF. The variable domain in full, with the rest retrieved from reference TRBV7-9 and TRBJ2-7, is DTGVSQNPRHKITKRGQNVTFRCDPISEHNRLYWYRQTLGQGPEFLTYFQNEAQLEKSRLLSDRFSAERPKGSFSTLEIQRTEQGDSAMYLCASSPGVLEQYFGPGTRLTVT.

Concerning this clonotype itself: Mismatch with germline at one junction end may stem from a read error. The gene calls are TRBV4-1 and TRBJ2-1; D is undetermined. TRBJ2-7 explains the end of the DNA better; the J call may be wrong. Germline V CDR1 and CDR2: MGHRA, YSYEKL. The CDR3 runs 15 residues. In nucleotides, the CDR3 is TGTGCCAGCAGCCAAGAGGCACTTTCCTACAATGAGCAGTACTTC. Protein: CASSQEALSYNEQYF.

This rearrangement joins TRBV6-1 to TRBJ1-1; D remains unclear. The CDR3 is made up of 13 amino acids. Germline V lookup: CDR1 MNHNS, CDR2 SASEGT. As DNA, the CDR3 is TGTACCAACTTGAGACGGTGGAACACTGAAGCTTTCTTT. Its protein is CTNLRRWNTEAFF.

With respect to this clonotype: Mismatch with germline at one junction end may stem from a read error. CDR3 DNA: TGTGACTGGAGTGTACAGGACTGGAGATTAACCTTTAGCACAGATACGCAGTATTTT. Residues: CDWSVQDWRLTFSTDTQYF. The genes are TRBV30 and TRBJ2-3; D could derive from TRBD1 or TRBD2 (5 bases each). This CDR3 comprises 19 residues. In germline, CDR1 is GTSNPN, CDR2 SVGIG (reference sequence).

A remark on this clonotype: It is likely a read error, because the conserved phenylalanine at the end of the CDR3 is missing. Written as DNA, the CDR3 is TGTGCCAGCGGTTGGGGGGGAAGGTACACTGAAGCTTTCCTT. Protein product: CASGWGGRYTEAFL. The rearrangement links TRBV6-5 to TRBJ1-1; a weak D match, TRBD1 (5 bases). Looked up from germline, CDR1 is MNHEY and CDR2 is SVGAGI. The ends were cut back, 8 bases at V and 3 bases at J, with 16 bases in the middle. There are 14 residues in the CDR3.

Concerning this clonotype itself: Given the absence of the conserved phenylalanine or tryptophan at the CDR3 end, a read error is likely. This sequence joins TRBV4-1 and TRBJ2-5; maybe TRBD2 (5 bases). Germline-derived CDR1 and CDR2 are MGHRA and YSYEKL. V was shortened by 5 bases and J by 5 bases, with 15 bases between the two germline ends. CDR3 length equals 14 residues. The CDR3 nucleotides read TGCGCCAGCAGCGCTAGCAGGAGACATGAGACCCAGTACTTA. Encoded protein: CASSASRRHETQYL.